The rows below give T cell receptor beta chains drawn from one sample of a study of cytomegalovirus exposure and HLA in healthy donors. Method: immunoSEQ multiplex PCR; TCRdb's copy keeps in-frame clones and lacks some. This repertoire shows roughly 300,000 clones, around 90% found once; its top ten account for about 1%. Sequences were obtained from PBMCs. These receptors were obtained from a woman aged 25 to 39 in good health and CMV-seropositive. The CDR3 runs from the conserved cysteine through the conserved F or W. A D gene is named only where the DNA matches it firmly. Expanded clones are given a class, and other clones once, few, many or no size at all.

>TRBD1|TRBV2|-|TRBJ1-1
TGTGCCAGCAGTCAGGACAGGGTGAACACTGAAGCTTTCTTT
CASSQDRVNTEAFF
>TRBD2|TRBV13|-|TRBJ2-1
TGTGCCAGCAGCTTAGGGACTAGCGGGAGTTTACGGTGGTTCTTC
CASSLGTSGSLRWFF
>-|TRBV9|-|TRBJ2-3
TGTGCCAGCAGCGAACAACAGCGAGATACGCAGTATTTT
CASSEQQRDTQYF
>-|TRBV27|-|TRBJ2-3
TGTGCCAGCAGTTTCCCCTACACAGATACGCAGTATTTT
CASSFPYTDTQYF
>-|TRBV6-5|-|TRBJ1-3
TGTGCCAGCAGTTACACGGGACATACTGGAAACACCATATATTTT
CASSYTGHTGNTIYF
>TRBD1|TRBV5-1|-|TRBJ2-2
TGCGCCAGCAGCTTGAACGTCCAGGGGGCGAACACCGGGGAGCTGTTTTTT
CASSLNVQGANTGELFF
>TRBD2|TRBV7-7|-|TRBJ2-5
TGTGCCAGCAGCTTAGTAGCGGGAGGGCGGGAGACCCAGTACTTC
CASSLVAGGRETQYF
>-|TRBV7-9|-|TRBJ1-2
TGTGCCAGCAGCTCAGGGGCCTTTGGCTACACCTTC
CASSSGAFGYTF
>TRBD1|TRBV27|-|TRBJ1-6
TGTGCCAGCAAGTTGGGAGGGACAGACTATAATTCACCCCTCCACTTT
CASKLGGTDYNSPLHF
>-|TRBV4-2|-|TRBJ1-5
TGTGCCAGCAGCCAAGATCCGGCAGGGCGGGGGCCCCAGCATTTT
CASSQDPAGRGPQHF
>-|TRBV27|-|TRBJ1-3
TGTGCCAGCAGTTTTGGGCAGGGGTTCTCTGGAAACACCATATATTTT
CASSFGQGFSGNTIYF
>-|TRBV27|-|TRBJ1-1
TGTGCCAGCAGCCCTAGGGTTGGGACGTACACTGAAGCTTTCTTT
CASSPRVGTYTEAFF
>-|TRBV27|-|TRBJ2-5
TGTGCCAGCAGTTTGGGAGGGGGGTCCCAAGAGACCCAGTACTTC
CASSLGGGSQETQYF
>-|TRBV5-1|many|TRBJ2-1
TGCGCCAGCAGCTTGTGGGGGGAGAGGGACAATGAGCAGTTCTTC
CASSLWGERDNEQFF
>-|TRBV11-3|-|TRBJ1-4
TGTGCCAGCAGTCAGGGATCTGGGGTTGAAAAACTGTTTTTT
CASSQGSGVEKLFF
>-|TRBV25-1|once|TRBJ1-5
TGTGCCAGCAGTGTCTCCGGGCGCAATCAGCCCCAGCATTTT
CASSVSGRNQPQHF
>-|TRBV27|-|TRBJ2-5
TGTGCCAGCAGACTGGACCTGGGAGCCCAGCAAGAGACCCAGTACTTC
CASRLDLGAQQETQYF
>-|TRBV4-2|-|TRBJ2-7
TGTGCCAGCAGCTGGCAGGGGGGTACCTACGAGCAGTACTTC
CASSWQGGTYEQYF
>-|TRBV11-2|-|TRBJ2-1
TGTGCCAGCAGCTTAAGGGCGGTATACAATGAGCAGTTCTTC
CASSLRAVYNEQFF
>-|TRBV19|-|TRBJ1-5
TGTGCCAGTAGAAGTGAGTATAGCAATCAGCCCCAGCATTTT
CASRSEYSNQPQHF
>-|TRBV27|-|TRBJ2-3
TGTGCCAGCCGTAGGGGGGGCCAAGGCACAGATACGCAGTATTTT
CASRRGGQGTDTQYF
>-|TRBV28|-|TRBJ1-1
TGTGCCAGCAGCACCGTGGGGGATCACACTGAAGCTTTCTTT
CASSTVGDHTEAFF
>-|TRBV27|-|TRBJ2-5
TGTGCCAGCAGTTTAACCGGGACCCCCCGGGAGACCCAGTACTTC
CASSLTGTPRETQYF
>-|TRBV4-2|-|TRBJ1-2
TGTGCCAGCAGCTCCAAGATGACTCAGGGCGCTAACTATGGCTACACCTTC
CASSSKMTQGANYGYTF
>TRBD1|TRBV9|-|TRBJ1-1
TGTGCCAGCAGCCCCTCCGGGACAGGGGACACTGAAGCTTTCTTT
CASSPSGTGDTEAFF
>-|TRBV4-3|-|TRBJ2-6
TGCGCCAGCAGCCAAGATAGGAGCTCTGGGGCCAACGTCCTGACTTTC
CASSQDRSSGANVLTF
>-|TRBV28|-|TRBJ1-5
TGTGCCAGCAGAGTTACAGGTGATAATCAGCCCCAGCATTTT
CASRVTGDNQPQHF
>-|TRBV30|-|TRBJ2-2
TGTGCCTGGAGTGGCCCTCCGAACACCGGGGAGCTGTTTTTT
CAWSGPPNTGELFF
>-|TRBV18|-|TRBJ1-3
TGTGCCAGCTCACCGCGACCTGGGGAGAACCCTGGAAACACCATATATTTT
CASSPRPGENPGNTIYF
>-|TRBV4-3|once|TRBJ1-2
TGCGCCAGCAGCCAAGTTCTAGGAGGGGCCTATGGCTACACCTTC
CASSQVLGGAYGYTF
>-|TRBV5-8|-|TRBJ2-7
TGTGCCAGCAGCAGCGTCTGGGACGAGCAGTACTTC
CASSSVWDEQYF
>-|TRBV5-6|-|TRBJ2-7
TGTGCCAGCAGTCCAGGGGATACCTACGAGCAGTACTTC
CASSPGDTYEQYF
>-|TRBV4-1|-|TRBJ2-4
TGCGCCAGCAGCCAAGGCATACTGATTCTAGCCAAAAACATTCAGTACTTC
CASSQGILILAKNIQYF
>-|TRBV11-2|-|TRBJ2-1
TGTGCCAGCAGACAGGCAGGCGATGAGCAGTTCTTC
CASRQAGDEQFF
>TRBD1|TRBV7-2|-|TRBJ1-2
TGTGCCAGCAGCTTAGTTCCCCGACAGGGTTCTGGCTACACCTTC
CASSLVPRQGSGYTF